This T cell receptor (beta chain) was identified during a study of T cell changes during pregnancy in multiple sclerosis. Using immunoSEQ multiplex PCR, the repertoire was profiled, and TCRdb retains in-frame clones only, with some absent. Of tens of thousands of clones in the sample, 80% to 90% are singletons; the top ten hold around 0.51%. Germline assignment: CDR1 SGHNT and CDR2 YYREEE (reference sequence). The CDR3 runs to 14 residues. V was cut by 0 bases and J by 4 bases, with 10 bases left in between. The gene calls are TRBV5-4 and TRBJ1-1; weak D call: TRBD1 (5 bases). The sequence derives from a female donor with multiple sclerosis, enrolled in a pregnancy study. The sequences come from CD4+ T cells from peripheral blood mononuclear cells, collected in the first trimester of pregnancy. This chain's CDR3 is CASSLAMGGTEAFF. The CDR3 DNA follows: TGTGCCAGCAGCTTGGCCATGGGGGGCACTGAAGCTTTCTTT.